This TCR beta chain is drawn from a study of Ad26.COV2.S vaccination and SARS-CoV-2 variants. As for treatment: 15 to 20 received Ad26.COV2.S at low or high dose, single or two shots; several received placebo; per-sample allocation not given. Repertoires come from day 63 after the first vaccine or placebo injection. Clones were read by immunoSEQ multiplex PCR, and TCRdb kept only the in-frame ones, dropping some. The sample yields around 340,000 clones, about nine tenths seen once. The CDR3 loop spans 19 amino acids. Germline V lookup: CDR1 SEHNR, CDR2 FQNEAQ (reference sequence). V was clipped by 4 bases and J by 1 base, with 23 bases between them. The table lists this clone with a count of one.

Sequenced here: peripheral blood, sampled in a trial of Ad26.COV2.S vaccine versus placebo. This clonotype was sampled from a person aged 18-60 years who received the Ad26.COV2.S COVID-19 vaccine or a placebo. J is TRBJ2-1 and V is TRBV7-9; maybe TRBD2 (6 bases). The CDR3 region is CASSSTRALARGSYNEQFF. CDR3 DNA sequence: TGTGCCAGCAGCTCCACCCGGGCTCTAGCGAGGGGATCCTACAATGAGCAGTTCTTC.